This T cell receptor (beta chain) was sequenced during a study of CD8+ T cells in alopecia areata. The study's findings and limits: With one nonresponder, baseline CD8+ expansion's link to response remains uncertain. Scalp clonality decreased significantly with tofacitinib, and so did expanded CD8+ clones among the top 100. Alopecia totalis/universalis scalp especially showed more expanded CD8+ clones than normal scalp.

Following RNA extraction, reverse transcription yielded cDNA that acted as the sequencing template. Generated by immunoSEQ multiplex PCR, the TCRdb table keeps only in-frame clones and is missing some. The sample holds 80,000 or so clones, around 61% seen once. Trimming took 4 bases from V and 5 from J; bases not matched to a gene: 2. Germline lookup yields CDR1 LGHNA and CDR2 YSLEER. CDR3 length equals 14 residues. The treatment here: oral pan-JAK inhibitor, 5-10 mg twice daily. As regards this clone: What it recognizes is unknown.

Here the sequenced sample was CD8+ T cells sorted from blood, taken at week 24, from a patient treated with tofacitinib. The sequence derives from a human donor with alopecia areata. J is TRBJ2-1 and V is TRBV4-3; 10 nucleotides align to TRBD1. The CDR3 DNA follows: TGCGCCAGCAGCCCGGACAGGGGGGACAATGAGCAGTTCTTC. This sequence encodes CASSPDRGDNEQFF.